One and the same sample provided the 15 T cell receptor beta chains below, sequenced in a study of blood T cell repertoires in COVID-19 (dated by TCRdb to between 2020 and 2021). The library came from the immunoSEQ multiplex PCR assay. Sourced from immuneACCESS, this table was stored by TCRdb with only in-frame sequences that have V and J called. A share of the clones is absent; for the studies checked, an unresolved V gene accounts for under half, and the remainder has no known explanation. The sample table holds roughly 97,000 clones, of which about 89% were seen once. The biggest ten clones account for 4% to 6% of the sample. Sequencing was carried out using peripheral blood. These receptors came from a human donor in a cohort sampled during active COVID-19.

A note on this clone: At one of its ends the junction is not consistent with the germline gene, which may arise from a read error. The V call is TRBV11-2, the J call TRBJ2-7, with 7 bases lining up with TRBD1. The CDR3 sequence is 14 residues long. Germline V gene data show CDR1 as SGHAT and CDR2 as FQNNGV. The CDR3 is CASSLDRAYYEQYF. Written as DNA, the CDR3 is TGTGCCAGCAGCCTAGACAGGGCTTATTACGAGCAGTACTTC.

For this clone: One end of the junction varies from germline; a read error may be responsible. The CDR3 sequence is CATSRPQTKADF. The CDR3 DNA reads TGTGCCACCAGCAGACCTCAGACTAAGGCGGACTTC. The gene calls are TRBV15 and TRBJ2-5; D possibly corresponds to TRBD2 (5 bases). The CDR3 contains 12 residues. Germline loops: CDR1 LNHNV, CDR2 YYDKDF (reference sequence).

The chain combines TRBV29-1 with TRBJ2-2; no firm D call. Germline V gives CDR1 SQVTM, CDR2 ANQGSEA. The CDR3 sequence is 15 residues long. V gave up 3 bases and J gave up 5 bases, with 16 bases separating them. The CDR3 sequence: CSVDGGTAHTGELFF. As DNA, the CDR3 is TGCAGCGTTGATGGTGGAACAGCCCATACCGGGGAGCTGTTTTTT.

V gene TRBV9 combines with J gene TRBJ2-2, with TRBD2 identical over 7 bases. This CDR3 spans 13 amino acids. Germline trimming cut 5 bases from V and 7 bases from J; bases unmatched to any gene: 5. The germline V gene has CDR1 SGDLS and CDR2 YYNGEE. The CDR3 protein is CASRAGVNGELFF. The DNA of the CDR3 is TGTGCCAGCAGGGCGGGGGTAAACGGGGAGCTGTTTTTT.

CDR3 bases: TGTGCCAGCAGACCAAGCTTTAGGGGAAACCAAGAGACCCAGTACTTC. Protein sequence: CASRPSFRGNQETQYF. The J gene is TRBJ2-5, the V gene TRBV11-2; D may be TRBD1 (5 bases). V was clipped by 6 bases and J by 0 bases, with 17 bases between them. Per germline, CDR1 SGHAT and CDR2 FQNNGV. This CDR3 has 16 amino acids.

This chain joins TRBV10-3 and TRBJ1-6; no reliable D call. Germline CDR1 is ENHRY and CDR2 is SYGVKD. Trimming removed 4 bases from V and 9 bases from J, with 13 bases in between. CDR3 length: 14 amino acids. CDR3 DNA: TGTGCCATCAGTGCCCGGGAAATTCGTTCACCCCTCCACTTT. It yields the protein CAISAREIRSPLHF.

The V and J genes are TRBV5-4 and TRBJ1-2; 9 bases map to TRBD1. Trimming cost V 3 bases and J 4 bases; bases outside gene matches: 4. The CDR3 length is 14 residues. CDR1 is SGHNT and CDR2 is YYREEE in the germline V gene (reference sequence). CDR3 in amino acids: CASSSEGQGYGYTF. The CDR3 DNA sequence: TGTGCCAGCAGCTCAGAGGGACAGGGCTATGGCTACACCTTC.

The chain couples TRBV3-1 (or the pseudogene TRBV3-2) to TRBJ2-1; D unresolved. Germline CDR1 reads LGHDT; CDR2 reads YNNKEL (reference sequence). This CDR3 is built from 13 residues. V was trimmed by 1 base and J by 10 bases, leaving 11 bases between them. This CDR3 is CASSQVEDGEQFF. The CDR3 DNA reads as TGTGCCAGCAGCCAAGTTGAAGATGGCGAGCAGTTCTTC.

CDR3 protein: CASFPGGQETQYF. CDR3 in DNA: TGTGCCAGCTTTCCAGGGGGTCAAGAGACCCAGTACTTC. The chain carries TRBV18 and TRBJ2-5; TRBD1 matches at 7 bases. The CDR3 is 13 amino acids. V lost 7 bases, J lost 2 bases, and 4 bases stayed unmatched. Germline V gene data show CDR1 as KGHSH and CDR2 as LQKENI. The full variable domain, in which reference TRBV18 and TRBJ2-5 provide the parts outside the CDR3, is NAGVMQNPRHLVRRRGQEARLRCSPMKGHSHVYWYRQLPEEGLKFMVYLQKENIIDESGMPKERFSAEFPKEGPSILRIQQVVRGDSAAYFCASFPGGQETQYFGPGTRLLVL.

The rearrangement links TRBV5-1 to TRBJ2-5, with TRBD2 identical over 9 bases. V was pared by 4 bases and J by 5 bases, with 6 bases of the junction left unmatched. Germline values: CDR1 SGHRS, CDR2 YFSETQ. This CDR3 comprises 14 residues. DNA of the CDR3: TGCGCCAGCAGCGTAGCGGGAGTAAGGGAGACCCAGTACTTC. It encodes CASSVAGVRETQYF.

The rearrangement joins TRBV11-2 to TRBJ2-3; 10 nucleotides line up with TRBD2. This CDR3 comprises 14 residues. Germline V gene sequence: CDR1 SGHAT, CDR2 FQNNGV. The ends lost 5 bases at V and 4 bases at J; junction bases unmatched: 3. The CDR3 sequence: CASSPGLAADTQYF. CDR3 coding DNA: TGTGCCAGCAGCCCAGGACTAGCGGCAGATACGCAGTATTTT.

This clone was seen only a few times. This sequence joins TRBV5-5 and TRBJ1-2, with 10 bases that match TRBD1. Germline CDR1 and CDR2: SGHKS and YYEKEE (reference sequence). Trimming cost V 3 bases and J 2 bases; bases outside gene matches: 4. This CDR3 is 15 amino acids long. DNA of the CDR3: TGTGCCAGCAGCTCCCGGGACAGGGGCAACTATGGCTACACCTTC. The encoded protein is CASSSRDRGNYGYTF.

This sequence joins TRBV21-1 and TRBJ2-7; the table assigns TRBD2, which was not confirmed against the DNA. TRBV21-1 is an annotated pseudogene. This CDR3 spans 14 amino acids. The CDR3 region is CASSKDRGSYEQYF. The CDR3 DNA reads TGTGCCAGCAGCAAAGACCGGGGCTCCTACGAGCAGTACTTC.

The chain joins TRBV6-5 to TRBJ1-2; 9 nucleotides agree with TRBD1. This CDR3 spans 14 amino acids. CDR1 is MNHEY and CDR2 is SVGAGI in the germline V gene. The V gene end was trimmed by 2 bases and the J gene end by 4 bases; junction bases not matched to a gene: 2. In DNA, the CDR3 is TGTGCCAGCAGTTACGCGACAGGGGGCTATGGCTACACCTTC. Protein: CASSYATGGYGYTF.

The rearrangement joins TRBV30 to TRBJ2-2, with TRBD1 matching over 12 bases. V trimming: 3 bases; J trimming: 7 bases; junction bases outside the gene matches: 3. CDR3 length: 14 amino acids. The germline CDR1 and CDR2 sequences are GTSNPN and SVGIG (reference sequence). The CDR3 here is CAWRGQGAGGELFF. For the CDR3, the DNA is TGTGCCTGGAGGGGACAGGGGGCGGGCGGGGAGCTGTTTTTT.